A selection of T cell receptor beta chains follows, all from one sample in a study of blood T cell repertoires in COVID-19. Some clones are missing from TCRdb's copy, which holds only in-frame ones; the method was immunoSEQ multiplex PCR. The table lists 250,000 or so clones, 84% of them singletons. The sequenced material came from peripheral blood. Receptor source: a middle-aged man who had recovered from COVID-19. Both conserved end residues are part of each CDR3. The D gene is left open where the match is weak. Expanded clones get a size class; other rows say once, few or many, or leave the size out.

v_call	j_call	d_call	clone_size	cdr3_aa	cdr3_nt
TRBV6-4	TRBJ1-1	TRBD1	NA	CASSERPGQGAGTEAFF	TGTGCCAGCAGTGAACGACCGGGACAGGGGGCCGGGACTGAAGCTTTCTTT
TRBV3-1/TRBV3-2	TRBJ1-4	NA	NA	CASSQAGGPNEKLFF	TGTGCCAGCAGCCAGGCGGGGGGGCCTAATGAAAAACTGTTTTTT
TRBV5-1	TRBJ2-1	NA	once	CASSSRAGDYNEQFF	TGCGCCAGCAGCTCGAGGGCAGGGGACTACAATGAGCAGTTCTTC
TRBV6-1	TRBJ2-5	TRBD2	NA	CASSGVLAGGPETQYF	TGTGCCAGCAGTGGGGTTCTGGCGGGGGGGCCAGAGACCCAGTACTTC
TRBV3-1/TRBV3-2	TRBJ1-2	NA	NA	CASRHGRHYGYTF	TGTGCCAGCAGGCACGGGAGACACTATGGCTACACCTTC
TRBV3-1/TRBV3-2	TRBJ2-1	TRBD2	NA	CASSQGGRAYNEQFF	TGTGCCAGCAGCCAAGGCGGGAGGGCCTACAATGAGCAGTTCTTC
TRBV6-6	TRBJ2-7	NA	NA	CASSYSQGRGYEQYF	TGTGCCAGCAGTTACTCGCAGGGTAGAGGATACGAGCAGTACTTC
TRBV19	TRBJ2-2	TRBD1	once	CASSSRTGPGELFF	TGTGCCAGTAGTTCCCGGACAGGTCCCGGGGAGCTGTTTTTT
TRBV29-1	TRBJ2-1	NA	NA	CSVESLASHNEQFF	TGCAGCGTCGAGAGTCTTGCGAGCCACAATGAGCAGTTCTTC
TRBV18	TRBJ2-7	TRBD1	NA	CASSPDRDEQYF	TGTGCCAGCTCACCAGACAGGGACGAGCAGTACTTC
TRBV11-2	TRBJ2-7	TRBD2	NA	CASSFPRGGLHEQYF	TGTGCCAGCAGCTTCCCGCGGGGGGGCCTCCACGAGCAGTACTTC
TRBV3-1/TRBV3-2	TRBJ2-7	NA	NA	CASSRTNEQYF	TGTGCCAGCAGCCGAACAAACGAGCAGTACTTC
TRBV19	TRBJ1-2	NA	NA	CASLGAGASGYTF	TGTGCATCCCTAGGGGCAGGTGCCTCTGGGTACACCTTC
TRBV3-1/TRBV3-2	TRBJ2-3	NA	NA	CASSQSIVIGTDTQYF	TGTGCCAGCAGCCAGTCTATCGTGATCGGTACAGATACGCAGTATTTT
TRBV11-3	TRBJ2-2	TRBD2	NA	CASSARLAGGAGELFF	TGTGCCAGCAGCGCGCGACTAGCGGGGGGGGCCGGGGAGCTGTTTTTT
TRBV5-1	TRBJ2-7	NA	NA	CASSLETGYYEQYF	TGCGCCAGCAGCTTGGAGACAGGATACTACGAGCAGTACTTC
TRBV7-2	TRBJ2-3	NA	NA	CASSLDIREDTQYF	TGTGCCAGCAGCTTAGATATCAGGGAAGATACGCAGTATTTT
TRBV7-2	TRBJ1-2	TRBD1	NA	CASGGTGKIYGYTF	TGTGCCAGCGGTGGGACAGGGAAAATCTATGGCTACACCTTC
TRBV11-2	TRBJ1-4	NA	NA	CASSRSGRGNEKLFF	TGTGCCAGCAGCCGGTCGGGTCGAGGGAATGAAAAACTGTTTTTT
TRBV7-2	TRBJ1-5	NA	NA	CASSSDTGTQHF	TGTGCCAGCAGCTCAGACACCGGGACACAGCATTTT
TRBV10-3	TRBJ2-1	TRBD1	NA	CAISGTGGYEQFF	TGTGCCATCAGTGGGACAGGGGGATATGAGCAGTTCTTC
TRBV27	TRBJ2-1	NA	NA	CASSFTSLNEQFF	TGTGCCAGCAGTTTCACTAGCTTGAATGAGCAGTTCTTC
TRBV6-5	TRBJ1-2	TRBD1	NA	CASSLRDRIYGYTF	TGTGCCAGCAGCCTCCGGGACAGAATCTATGGCTACACCTTC
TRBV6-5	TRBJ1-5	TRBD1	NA	CASRGTASNQPQHF	TGTGCCAGCAGGGGGACAGCCAGCAATCAGCCCCAGCATTTT
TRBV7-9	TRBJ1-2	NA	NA	CASSLAFRRGARGYTF	TGTGCCAGCAGCTTAGCTTTCCGGCGGGGGGCACGTGGCTACACCTTC
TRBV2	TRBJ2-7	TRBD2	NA	CASSGLAGSEQYF	TGTGCCAGCAGTGGACTAGCGGGATCCGAGCAGTACTTC
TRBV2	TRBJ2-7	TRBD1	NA	CASTGTASYEQYF	TGTGCCAGCACCGGGACAGCCTCCTACGAGCAGTACTTC
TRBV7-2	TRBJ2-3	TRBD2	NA	CASSFPINSGRAGDTQYF	TGTGCCAGCAGCTTCCCAATAAACAGCGGGAGGGCGGGTGATACGCAGTATTTT
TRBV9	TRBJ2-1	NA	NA	CASSVEASVRYIREQFF	TGTGCCAGCAGCGTAGAGGCTAGCGTTAGGTACATCAGGGAGCAGTTCTTC
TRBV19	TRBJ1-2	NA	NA	CASSSLEGLYGYTF	TGTGCCAGTAGTTCCCTGGAGGGTTTGTATGGCTACACCTTC
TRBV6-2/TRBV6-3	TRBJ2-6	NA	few	CASSYVRSGANVLTF	TGTGCCAGCAGTTACGTCCGCTCTGGGGCCAACGTCCTGACTTTC
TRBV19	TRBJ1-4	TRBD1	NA	CASNPDRGASEKLFF	TGTGCCAGTAACCCGGACAGGGGCGCAAGTGAAAAACTGTTTTTT
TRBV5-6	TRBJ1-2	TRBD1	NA	CASRNRGGEYGYTF	TGTGCCAGCAGGAACAGGGGGGGAGAGTATGGCTACACCTTC
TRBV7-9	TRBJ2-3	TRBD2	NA	CARKRLAGGGDTQYF	TGTGCCAGGAAAAGACTAGCGGGAGGTGGAGATACGCAGTATTTT
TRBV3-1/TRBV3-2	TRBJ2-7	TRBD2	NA	CASSLRVAGEYEQYF	TGTGCCAGCAGCCTCCGGGTAGCGGGAGAATACGAGCAGTACTTC
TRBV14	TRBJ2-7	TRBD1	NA	CASSRGTGSYYEQYF	TGTGCCAGCAGCCGGGGGACAGGGAGTTACTACGAGCAGTACTTC